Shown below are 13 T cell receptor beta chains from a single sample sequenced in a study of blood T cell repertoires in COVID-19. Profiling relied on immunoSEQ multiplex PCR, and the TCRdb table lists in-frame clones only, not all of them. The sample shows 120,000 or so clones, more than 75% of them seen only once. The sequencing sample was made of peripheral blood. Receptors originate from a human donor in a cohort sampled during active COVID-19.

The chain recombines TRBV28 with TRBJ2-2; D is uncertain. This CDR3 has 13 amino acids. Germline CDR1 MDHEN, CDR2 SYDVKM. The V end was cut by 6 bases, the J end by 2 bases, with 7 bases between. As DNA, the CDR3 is TGTGCCAGCAGCGCTAGAAACACCGGGGAGCTGTTTTTT. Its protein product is CASSARNTGELFF.

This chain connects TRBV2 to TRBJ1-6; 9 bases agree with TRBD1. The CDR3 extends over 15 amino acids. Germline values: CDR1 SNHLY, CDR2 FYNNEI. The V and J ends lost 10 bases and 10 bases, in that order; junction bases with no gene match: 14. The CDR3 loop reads CATTFQQGAKSPLHF. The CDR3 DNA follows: TGTGCCACCACCTTTCAACAGGGGGCTAAATCACCCCTCCACTTT.

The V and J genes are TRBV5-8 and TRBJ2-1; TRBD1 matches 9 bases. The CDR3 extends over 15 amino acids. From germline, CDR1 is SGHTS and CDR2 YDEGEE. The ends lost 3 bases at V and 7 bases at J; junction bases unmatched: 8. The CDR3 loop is CASSWDRVLRNEQFF. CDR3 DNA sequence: TGTGCCAGCAGCTGGGACAGGGTCCTCAGGAATGAGCAGTTCTTC.

The CDR3 nucleotides read TGTGCCAGCGGAGAGAGGGGGCGCGGCTATGGCTACACCTTC. Translated, it gives CASGERGRGYGYTF. V usage is TRBV2 and J usage is TRBJ1-2; 7 positions match TRBD1. The CDR3 is made up of 14 amino acids. The germline V gene encodes CDR1 SNHLY and CDR2 FYNNEI. J was trimmed by 4 bases and V by 8 bases; bases with no gene match: 10.

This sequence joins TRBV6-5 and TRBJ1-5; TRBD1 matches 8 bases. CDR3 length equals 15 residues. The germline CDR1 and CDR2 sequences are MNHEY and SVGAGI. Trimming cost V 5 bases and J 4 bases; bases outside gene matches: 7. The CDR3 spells CASSPTGVRNQPQHF. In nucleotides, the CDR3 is TGTGCCAGCAGTCCGACAGGGGTTCGAAATCAGCCCCAGCATTTT.

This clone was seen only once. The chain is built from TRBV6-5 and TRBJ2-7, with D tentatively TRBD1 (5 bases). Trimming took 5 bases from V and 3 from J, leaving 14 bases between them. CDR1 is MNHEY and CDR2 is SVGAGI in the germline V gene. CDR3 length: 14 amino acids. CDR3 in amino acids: CASSSAAGNYEQYF. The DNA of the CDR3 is TGTGCCAGCAGTAGCGCGGCAGGGAACTACGAGCAGTACTTC.

The DNA of the CDR3 is TGTGCCAGCAGCCCACAGTTGAGCGGGATTGGCTCCTACAATGAGCAGTTCTTC. Translated, it gives CASSPQLSGIGSYNEQFF. The chain recombines TRBV3-1 (or the pseudogene TRBV3-2) with TRBJ2-1, with TRBD2 matching over 7 bases. Germline CDR1 and CDR2: LGHDT and YNNKEL (reference sequence). V shed 4 bases and J 0 bases; nucleotides not matched to a gene: 12. The CDR3 has 18 residues.

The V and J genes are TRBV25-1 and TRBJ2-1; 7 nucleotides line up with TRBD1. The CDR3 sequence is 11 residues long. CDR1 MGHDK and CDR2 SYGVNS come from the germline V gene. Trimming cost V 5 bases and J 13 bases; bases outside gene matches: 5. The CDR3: CASSPGTAQFF. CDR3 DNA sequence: TGTGCCAGCAGTCCCGGGACAGCTCAGTTCTTC.

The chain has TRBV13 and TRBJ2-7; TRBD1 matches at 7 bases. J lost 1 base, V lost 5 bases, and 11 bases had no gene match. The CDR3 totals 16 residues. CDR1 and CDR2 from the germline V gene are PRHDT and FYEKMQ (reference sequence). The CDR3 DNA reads TGTGCCAGCAGCCCGACCGACAGGGCAAAGTCCTACGAGCAGTACTTC. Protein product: CASSPTDRAKSYEQYF. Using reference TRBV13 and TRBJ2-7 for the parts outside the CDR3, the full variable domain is AAGVIQSPRHLIKEKRETATLKCYPIPRHDTVYWYQQGPGQDPQFLISFYEKMQSDKGSIPDRFSAQQFSDYHSELNMSSLELGDSALYFCASSPTDRAKSYEQYFGPGTRLTVT.

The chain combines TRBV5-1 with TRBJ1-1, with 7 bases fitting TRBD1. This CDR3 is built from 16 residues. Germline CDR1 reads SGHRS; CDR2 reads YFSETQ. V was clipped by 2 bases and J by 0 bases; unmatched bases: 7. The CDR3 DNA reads TGCGCCAGCAGCTTAACGACAGGGACCATGAACACTGAAGCTTTCTTT. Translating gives CASSLTTGTMNTEAFF.

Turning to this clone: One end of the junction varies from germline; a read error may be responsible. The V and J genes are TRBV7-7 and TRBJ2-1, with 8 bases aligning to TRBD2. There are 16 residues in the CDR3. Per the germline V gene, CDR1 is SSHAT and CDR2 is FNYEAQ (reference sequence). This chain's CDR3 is CASSSSGTSTHNEQFF. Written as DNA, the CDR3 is TGTGCTAGCAGCAGCTCCGGGACTAGTACCCACAATGAGCAGTTCTTC. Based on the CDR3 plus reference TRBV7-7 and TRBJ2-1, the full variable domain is GAGVSQSPRYKVTKRGQDVTLRCDPISSHATLYWYQQALGQGPEFLTYFNYEAQPDKSGLPSDRFSAERPEGSISTLTIQRTEQRDSAMYRCASSSSGTSTHNEQFFGPGTRLTVL.

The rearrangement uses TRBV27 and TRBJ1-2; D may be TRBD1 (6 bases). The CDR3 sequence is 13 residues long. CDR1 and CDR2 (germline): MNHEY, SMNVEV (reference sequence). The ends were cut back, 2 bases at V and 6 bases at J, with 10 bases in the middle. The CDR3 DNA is TGTGCCAGCAGTTTAACAGGGATCAATGGCTACACCTTC. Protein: CASSLTGINGYTF.

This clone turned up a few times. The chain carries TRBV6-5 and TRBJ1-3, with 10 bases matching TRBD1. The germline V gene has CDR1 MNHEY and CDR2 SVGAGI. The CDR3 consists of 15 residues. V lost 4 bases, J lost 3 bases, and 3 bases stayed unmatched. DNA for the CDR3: TGTGCCAGCAGTTTGACAGGGGGCTTTGGAAACACCATATATTTT. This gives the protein CASSLTGGFGNTIYF.